These 30 T cell receptor beta chains originate from one sample sequenced in a study of CD8+CD57+ T cells in acquired aplastic anemia. All patients picked for sequencing had shown, by flow cytometry, an expansion of CD8+CD57+ cells. Template material for TCR beta VDJ and CDR3 profiling consisted of genomic DNA. MiXCR was run by TCRdb on the reads, yielding one entry per CDR3 protein. The table includes fewer than 250,000 distinct CDR3 sequences, 47% detected once. Sequenced: sorted CD4+, CD8+, or CD8+CD57+ T cells (not recorded which) from PBMCs. The receptors originated from a human donor with aplastic anemia.

V usage is TRBV7-2 and J usage is TRBJ2-3; D remains ambiguous. The V end lost 4 bases, the J end lost 1 base, and 9 bases lay between the germline ends. The CDR3 has 14 amino acids. Germline V gives CDR1 SGHTA, CDR2 FQGNSA. The CDR3 DNA reads as TGTGCCAGCAGCTCCCTCCTGGGCACAGATACGCAGTATTTT. Residues: CASSSLLGTDTQYF.

On this clonotype: Germline and junction disagree at one end, which may indicate a read error. The rearrangement links TRBV10-3 to TRBJ1-4; D gene uncertain. The V gene's germline CDR1 is ENHRY and CDR2 SYGVKD. The CDR3 is 14 residues long. The chain's CDR3 is CAISATESNEKPFF. CDR3 sequence (DNA): TGTGCCATCAGCGCCACGGAGTCTAATGAAAAACCGTTTTTT.

The chain has TRBV29-1 and TRBJ2-1; 9 bases are a match to TRBD1. Germline values: CDR1 SQVTM, CDR2 ANQGSEA. The CDR3 is made up of 13 amino acids. J lost 10 bases, V lost 6 bases, and 10 bases had no gene match. CDR3 bases: TGCAGCGTGGCTTGGGACAGGGCCTACGAGCAGTTCTTC. This codes for CSVAWDRAYEQFF.

The chain has TRBV7-9 and TRBJ1-2; perhaps TRBD1 as D (5 bases). Per germline, CDR1 SEHNR and CDR2 FQNEAQ (reference sequence). This CDR3 has 14 residues. V lost 6 bases and J lost 6, with 17 bases in between. CDR3 in DNA: TGTGCCAGCAGACTCAAAGGGGCCGAAAATGGCTACACCTTC. It encodes CASRLKGAENGYTF.

This clonotype appeared once. The chain couples TRBV10-3 to TRBJ2-5, with D perhaps assigned TRBD1 or TRBD2 (5 bases each). Trimming removed 1 base at V and 1 base at J, with 10 bases between. Germline V gene sequence: CDR1 ENHRY, CDR2 SYGVKD. The CDR3 extends over 15 amino acids. CDR3 nucleotide sequence: TGTGCCATCAGTGAGTGGTCGGGGCGCCAAGAGACCCAGTACTTC. It encodes CAISEWSGRQETQYF.

In nucleotides, the CDR3 is TGTGCCAGCAGTTCCCCGTTACAGGCAGGGCGGAACACTGAAGCTTTCTTT. Its protein product is CASSSPLQAGRNTEAFF. This sequence joins TRBV12-3 or TRBV12-4 and TRBJ1-1, with a tentative D call TRBD1 (5 bases). The V end lost 4 bases, the J end lost 1 base, and 19 bases lay between the germline ends. CDR3 size: 17 residues.

The chain uses TRBV20-1 and TRBJ2-7, with D perhaps given as TRBD1 or TRBD2 (5 bases each). Germline lookup yields CDR1 DFQATT and CDR2 SNEGSKA (reference sequence). CDR3 length: 16 amino acids. Trimming stripped 3 bases from V and 0 bases from J, with 18 bases between. The DNA for the CDR3 is TGCAGTGCTAGGGTATTGAGGGACGGCTTCTCCTACGAGCAGTACTTC. It translates to CSARVLRDGFSYEQYF.

The chain uses TRBV10-2 and TRBJ1-1, with D hard to call. CDR1 is WSHSY and CDR2 is SAAADI in the germline V gene. Trimming stripped 2 bases from V and 4 bases from J, with 11 bases between. CDR3 length: 14 amino acids. Here the CDR3 DNA reads TGCGCCAGCAGTGAGCGGACGGTAGGCACTGAAGCTTTCTTT. It encodes CASSERTVGTEAFF.

This clonotype was detected many times. The rearrangement joins TRBV6-5 to TRBJ2-1; 8 nucleotides match TRBD2. The CDR3 spans 15 residues. Germline V gene data show CDR1 as MNHEY and CDR2 as SVGAGI. Germline trimming cut 2 bases from V and 4 bases from J; bases unmatched to any gene: 4. CDR3 in DNA: TGTGCCAGCAGTTACCGCGGGGGGACATACAATGAGCAGTTCTTC. It encodes CASSYRGGTYNEQFF.

This clonotype has a handful of counts. This sequence joins TRBV20-1 and TRBJ2-3, with 13 bases identical to TRBD2. V lost 0 bases, J lost 4 bases, and 7 bases stayed unmatched. Looked up from germline, CDR1 is DFQATT and CDR2 is SNEGSKA (reference sequence). CDR3 length: 17 residues. The CDR3 nucleotides are TGCAGTGCTAGAGACCCCTCGACTAGCGGGAGGCCAGATACGCAGTATTTT. It specifies CSARDPSTSGRPDTQYF.

V is TRBV7-3 and J is TRBJ2-5; TRBD2 matches 14 bases. The V segment lost 10 bases and the J segment 5 bases; nucleotides outside the gene matches: 18. Looked up from germline, CDR1 is SGHTA and CDR2 is FQGTGA. The CDR3 length is 18 residues. CDR3 protein: CATRGTSGGPEILETQYF. Here the CDR3 DNA reads TGTGCCACCCGTGGGACTAGCGGGGGACCCGAGATTTTGGAGACCCAGTACTTC. The full variable domain, rest sourced from reference TRBV7-3 and TRBJ2-5, is GAGVSQTPSNKVTEKGKYVELRCDPISGHTALYWYRQSLGQGPEFLIYFQGTGAADDSGLPNDRFFAVRPEGSVSTLKIQRTERGDSAVYLCATRGTSGGPEILETQYFGPGTRLLVL.

Ten or more counts support this clonotype. This chain joins TRBV5-1 and TRBJ1-1; D is unclear. Germline CDR1 is SGHRS and CDR2 is YFSETQ. Deletions cut 1 base from V and 3 bases from J, with 13 bases between. This CDR3 comprises 15 residues. In nucleotides, the CDR3 is TGCGCCAGCAGCTTGTGGTCGCGGGAGGACACTGAAGCTTTCTTT. Its protein is CASSLWSREDTEAFF.

The gene calls are TRBV27 and TRBJ2-7; either TRBD1 or TRBD2 may fit D (5 bases each). Germline V gene sequence: CDR1 MNHEY, CDR2 SMNVEV (reference sequence). The CDR3 covers 11 residues. The V gene lost 4 bases and the J gene lost 6 bases, with 7 bases spanning the gap. The CDR3 loop reads CASSYGAEQYF. The CDR3, as DNA: TGTGCCAGCAGTTACGGGGCCGAGCAGTACTTC.

The rearrangement joins TRBV24-1 to TRBJ1-5; weak D call: TRBD1 (6 bases). The ends were cut back, 1 base at V and 3 bases at J, with 9 bases in the middle. The CDR3 length is 15 residues. The germline gives CDR1 KGHDR, CDR2 SFDVKD. This CDR3 reads CATSDFTGSNQPQHF. The CDR3 bases are TGTGCCACCAGTGATTTTACAGGGTCCAATCAGCCCCAGCATTTT.

This clonotype occurred many times. This chain links TRBV4-1 with TRBJ2-5; D possibly corresponds to TRBD2 (5 bases). The CDR3 length is 14 residues. Germline CDR1 and CDR2: MGHRA and YSYEKL. The V end was cut by 4 bases, the J end by 5 bases, with 14 bases between. CDR3 nucleotides: TGCGCCAGCAGCCCCGAGGCGGGTCAGGAGACCCAGTACTTC. Translation gives CASSPEAGQETQYF.

This clonotype has just one count. The chain links TRBV29-1 to TRBJ1-1; 7 nucleotides agree with TRBD1. J lost 6 bases, V lost 6 bases, and 28 bases had no gene match. The germline gives CDR1 SQVTM, CDR2 ANQGSEA. The CDR3 length is 19 residues. DNA for the CDR3: TGCAGCGTACTCTGGGAGACCGGGACAGAGATAACATTGTGGGCTGAAGCTTTCTTT. Its translation: CSVLWETGTEITLWAEAFF.

V gene TRBV6-4 combines with J gene TRBJ2-7; no reliable D call. Per germline, CDR1 MRHNA and CDR2 SNTAGT. This CDR3 is 13 amino acids long. Trimming removed 5 bases at V and 5 bases at J, with 13 bases between. The CDR3: CASSLTPLDEQYF. DNA of the CDR3: TGTGCCAGCAGTTTAACCCCCCTGGACGAGCAGTACTTC.

V usage is TRBV5-1 and J usage is TRBJ1-2; the D gene is possibly TRBD1 (5 bases). The germline CDR1 and CDR2 sequences are SGHRS and YFSETQ. Trimming removed 4 bases from V and 4 bases from J, with 11 bases in between. The CDR3 totals 13 residues. The CDR3 DNA follows: TGCGCCAGCAGCCAGAGAGGGGCCTATGGCTACACCTTC. Its translation is CASSQRGAYGYTF.

This clonotype was seen repeatedly, ten times or more. The V call is TRBV7-9, the J call TRBJ2-7; D might be TRBD1 or TRBD2, each matching 5 bases. The V end lost 1 base, the J end lost 6 bases, and 19 bases lay between the germline ends. This CDR3 spans 16 amino acids. CDR1 is SEHNR and CDR2 is FQNEAQ in the germline V gene (reference sequence). The CDR3 DNA follows: TGTGCCAGCAGCTTAGAGGAGGCAGGGCAAATGCGCGAGCAGTACTTC. Translating it yields CASSLEEAGQMREQYF.

In this sample, this clonotype turned up many times. CDR3 region: CASSVQGANYEQYF. In DNA form, the CDR3 reads TGTGCCAGCAGTGTACAGGGGGCGAATTACGAGCAGTACTTC. The V and J genes are TRBV12-3 or TRBV12-4 and TRBJ2-7, with 9 nucleotides matching TRBD1. The CDR3 covers 14 residues. V was pared by 5 bases and J by 4 bases, with 6 bases of the junction left unmatched.

The chain uses TRBV9 and TRBJ2-7; 8 nucleotides line up with TRBD1. This CDR3 is built from 15 residues. After removal of 4 bases from V and 4 bases from J, the junction contained 10 bases not matched to a gene. Germline CDR1 and CDR2: SGDLS and YYNGEE. CDR3 loop: CASSLTGTGLYEQYF. The CDR3 DNA is TGTGCCAGCAGCCTTACCGGGACAGGTCTGTACGAGCAGTACTTC.

The table lists this clonotype with a count of one. The V gene is TRBV20-1, the J gene TRBJ1-1; maybe TRBD1 (5 bases). V lost 2 bases and J lost 2, with 24 bases in between. Germline CDR1 is DFQATT and CDR2 is SNEGSKA (reference sequence). This CDR3 has 18 amino acids. CDR3 region: CSARKAGGTDSGNTEAFF. Written as DNA, the CDR3 is TGCAGTGCTAGAAAGGCGGGGGGAACCGACTCTGGAAACACTGAAGCTTTCTTT.

The chain links TRBV7-7 to TRBJ1-3; possible D gene TRBD1, 5 bases. There are 15 residues in the CDR3. Germline V lookup: CDR1 SSHAT, CDR2 FNYEAQ (reference sequence). CDR3 DNA sequence: TGTTCTAGCAGTCCGGGGCGGCTCGCTGGAAACACCATATATTTT. Translating gives CSSSPGRLAGNTIYF.

This clonotype was picked up one time. The chain has TRBV20-1 and TRBJ2-1; D possibly matches TRBD1 or TRBD2 (5 bases each). The CDR3 totals 15 residues. Germline V gene sequence: CDR1 DFQATT, CDR2 SNEGSKA (reference sequence). Trimming stripped 5 bases from V and 6 bases from J, with 20 bases between. In nucleotides, the CDR3 is TGCAGTGCTGGAGCTGAGGGGTTACCCTGCAATGAGCAGTTCTTC. This translates into CSAGAEGLPCNEQFF.

This chain uses TRBV7-9 with TRBJ2-1, with D possibly TRBD2 on 6 matching bases. Germline V gene data show CDR1 as SEHNR and CDR2 as FQNEAQ (reference sequence). This CDR3 comprises 13 residues. The CDR3 sequence: CASLAEGNNEQFF. For the CDR3, the DNA is TGTGCTAGCCTGGCGGAGGGGAACAATGAGCAGTTCTTC.

This clonotype was recorded a few times. The rearrangement links TRBV7-3 to TRBJ2-2; D unresolved. In germline, CDR1 is SGHTA, CDR2 FQGTGA. This CDR3 comprises 13 residues. Trimming removed 4 bases from V and 1 base from J, with 4 bases in between. CDR3: CASSSMNTGELFF. The DNA for the CDR3 is TGTGCCAGCAGCTCGATGAACACCGGGGAGCTGTTTTTT.

The chain carries TRBV10-2 and TRBJ2-7; 7 bases agree with TRBD1. After removal of 6 bases from V and 3 bases from J, the junction contained 14 bases not matched to a gene. Germline-derived CDR1 and CDR2 are WSHSY and SAAADI. The CDR3 consists of 16 residues. CDR3 coding DNA: TGCGCCAGCAGGGCCTCAGGGACAGCCAGCCTCTACGAGCAGTACTTC. This gives the protein CASRASGTASLYEQYF.

This clonotype was counted ten times or more. The V gene is TRBV19, the J gene TRBJ2-1; D possibly corresponds to TRBD2 (6 bases). V was pared by 11 bases and J by 0 bases, with 20 bases between. The CDR3 is 16 residues long. Germline V gene sequence: CDR1 LNHDA, CDR2 SQIVND (reference sequence). This CDR3 reads CASGYDGGSSYNEQFF. In DNA, the CDR3 is TGTGCCTCAGGCTATGATGGGGGGAGCTCCTACAATGAGCAGTTCTTC.

The rearrangement joins TRBV4-2 to TRBJ2-1; D gene unclear. CDR1 is LGHNA and CDR2 is YNFKEQ in the germline V gene. V lost 0 bases and J lost 9, with 9 bases in between. This CDR3 contains 13 residues. Here the CDR3 reads CASSQDLIGEQFF. CDR3 bases: TGTGCCAGCAGCCAAGATCTGATCGGTGAGCAGTTCTTC.

The chain couples TRBV7-9 to TRBJ2-3; tentatively, D is TRBD1 (5 bases). From germline, CDR1 is SEHNR and CDR2 FQNEAQ (reference sequence). The CDR3 has 15 amino acids. V lost 1 base to trimming and J lost 1 base, with 9 bases between them. The chain's CDR3 is CASSLVGAGTDTQYF. The CDR3 region has the DNA TGTGCCAGCAGCTTAGTAGGGGCGGGCACAGATACGCAGTATTTT.